What follows is one TCR beta chain and its context. Unmatched junction bases numbered 10, after V lost 5 bases and J lost 3 bases. This CDR3 is built from 16 residues. Germline assignment: CDR1 SGHVS and CDR2 FNYEAQ. As it was prepared, the TCRbeta library received unique molecular identifiers. TCRdb recomputed calls from the PCR reads with MiXCR, one row per CDR3 protein. The sample consists of 450,000 to 600,000 distinct CDR3 sequences, 15% to 20% of them appearing once. The data were taken from a study of T-cell reconstitution after alpha-beta-depleted transplantation in children. V is TRBV7-6 and J is TRBJ2-3; TRBD1 matches at 8 bases. Material: PBMCs from the stem cell graft donor, obtained from the stem cell graft. This TCR was recovered from a human donor who donated a stem cell graft to a child with acute lymphoblastic leukemia. CDR3 nucleotide sequence: TGTGCCAGCAGCCTTCCGTCAGGGGGCAGGACAGATACGCAGTATTTT. It yields the protein CASSLPSGGRTDTQYF.